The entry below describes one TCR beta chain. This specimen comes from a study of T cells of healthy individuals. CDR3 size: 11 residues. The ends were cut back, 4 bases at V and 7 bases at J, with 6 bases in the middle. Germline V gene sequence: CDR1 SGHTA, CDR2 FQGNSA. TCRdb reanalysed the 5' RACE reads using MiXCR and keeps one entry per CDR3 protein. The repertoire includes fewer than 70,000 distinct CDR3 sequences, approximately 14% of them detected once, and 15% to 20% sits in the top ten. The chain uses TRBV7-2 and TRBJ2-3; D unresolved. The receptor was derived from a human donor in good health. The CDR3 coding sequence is TGTGCCAGCAGCTCCGCCCATACGCAGTATTTT. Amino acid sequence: CASSSAHTQYF.